This record concerns one T cell receptor (beta chain) sequence. The data derive from a study of cytomegalovirus exposure and HLA in healthy donors. As for the study in general: There were about 85 million unique TCRs (from HLA-typed donors) in an early data release.

PCR used 60 Vbeta primers and 13 Jbeta primers. Assay: immunoSEQ multiplex PCR; the TCRdb copy retains only in-frame clones and omits some. This sample has about 31,000 clones; around nine tenths occur once, and the top ten carry 2.7%. CDR1 is MNHEY, CDR2 SMNVEV, per germline (reference sequence). The CDR3 is 13 amino acids. V dropped 9 bases and J dropped 1 base, with 11 bases sitting between them. The sequence was obtained from a boy younger than 18 in good health and CMV-seronegative. The genes are TRBV27 and TRBJ2-3; no clear D gene. What was sequenced was PBMCs. CDR3 sequence: CASIPPGTDTQYF. For the CDR3, the DNA is TGTGCCAGTATCCCTCCAGGCACAGATACGCAGTATTTT.